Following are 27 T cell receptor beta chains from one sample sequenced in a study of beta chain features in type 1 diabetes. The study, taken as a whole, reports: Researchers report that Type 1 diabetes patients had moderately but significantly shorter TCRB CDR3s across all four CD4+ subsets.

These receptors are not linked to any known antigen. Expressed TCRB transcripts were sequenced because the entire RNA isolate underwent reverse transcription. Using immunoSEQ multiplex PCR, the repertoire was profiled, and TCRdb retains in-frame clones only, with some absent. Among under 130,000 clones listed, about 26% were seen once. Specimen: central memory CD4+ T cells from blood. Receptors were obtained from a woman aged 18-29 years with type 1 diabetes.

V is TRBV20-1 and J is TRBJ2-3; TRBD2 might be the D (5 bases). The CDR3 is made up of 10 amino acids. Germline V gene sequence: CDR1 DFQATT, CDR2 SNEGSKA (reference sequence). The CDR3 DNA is TGCACTAGCAGCACAGATACGCAGTATTTT. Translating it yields CTSSTDTQYF.

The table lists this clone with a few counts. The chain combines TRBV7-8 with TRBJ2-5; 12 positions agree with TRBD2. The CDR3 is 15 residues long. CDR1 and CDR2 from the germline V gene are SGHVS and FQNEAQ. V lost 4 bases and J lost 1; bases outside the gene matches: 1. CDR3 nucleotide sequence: TGTGCCAGCAGCTGGACTAGCGGGGCCCAAGAGACCCAGTACTTC. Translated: CASSWTSGAQETQYF.

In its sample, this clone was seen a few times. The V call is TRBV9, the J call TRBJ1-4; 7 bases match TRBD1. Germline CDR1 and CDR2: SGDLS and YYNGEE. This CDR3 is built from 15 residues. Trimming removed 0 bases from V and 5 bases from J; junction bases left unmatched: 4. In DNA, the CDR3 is TGTGCCAGCAGCGTAGCTGCGACAGGGAATGAAAAACTGTTTTTT. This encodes CASSVAATGNEKLFF.

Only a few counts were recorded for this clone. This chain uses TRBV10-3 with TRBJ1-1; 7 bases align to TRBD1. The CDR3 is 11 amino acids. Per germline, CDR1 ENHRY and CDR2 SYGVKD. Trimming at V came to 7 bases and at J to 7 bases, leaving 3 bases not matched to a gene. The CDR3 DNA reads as TGTGCCATCACCCGACAGGGTGAAGCTTTCTTT. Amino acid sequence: CAITRQGEAFF.

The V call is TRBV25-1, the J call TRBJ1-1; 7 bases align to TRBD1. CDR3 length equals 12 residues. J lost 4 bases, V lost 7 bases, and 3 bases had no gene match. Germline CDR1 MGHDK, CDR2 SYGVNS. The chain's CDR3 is CASTQGGTEAFF. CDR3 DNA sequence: TGTGCCAGCACCCAGGGGGGCACTGAAGCTTTCTTT. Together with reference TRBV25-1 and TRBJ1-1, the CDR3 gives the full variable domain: EADIYQTPRYLVIGTGKKITLECSQTMGHDKMYWYQQDPGMELHLIHYSYGVNSTEKGDLSSESTVSRIRTEHFPLTLESARPSHTSQYLCASTQGGTEAFFGQGTRLTVV.

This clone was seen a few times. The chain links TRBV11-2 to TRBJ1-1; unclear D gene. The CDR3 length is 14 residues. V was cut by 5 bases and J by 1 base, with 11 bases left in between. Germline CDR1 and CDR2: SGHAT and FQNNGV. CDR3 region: CASSVTRGNTEAFF. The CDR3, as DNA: TGTGCCAGCAGCGTGACGCGGGGGAACACTGAAGCTTTCTTT.

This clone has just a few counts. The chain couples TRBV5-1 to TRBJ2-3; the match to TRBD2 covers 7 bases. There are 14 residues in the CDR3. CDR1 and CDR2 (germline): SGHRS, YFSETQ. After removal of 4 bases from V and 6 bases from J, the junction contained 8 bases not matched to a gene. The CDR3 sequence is CASSDVGGPDTQYF. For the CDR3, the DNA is TGCGCCAGCAGCGACGTGGGAGGGCCGGATACGCAGTATTTT.

CDR3: CASRKGALGTYEQYF. CDR3 bases: TGTGCCAGCAGGAAAGGAGCACTAGGGACCTACGAGCAGTACTTC. The chain uses TRBV7-2 and TRBJ2-7; D is perhaps TRBD2 (5 bases). Deletions cut 6 bases from V and 2 bases from J, with 17 bases between. Germline V gene data show CDR1 as SGHTA and CDR2 as FQGNSA. CDR3 length equals 15 residues.

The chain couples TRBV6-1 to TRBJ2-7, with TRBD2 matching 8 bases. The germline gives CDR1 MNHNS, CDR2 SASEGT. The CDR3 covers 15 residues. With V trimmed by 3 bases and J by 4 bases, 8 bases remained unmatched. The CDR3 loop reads CASSDGTSFSYEQYF. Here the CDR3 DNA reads TGTGCCAGCAGTGACGGGACTAGTTTTTCGTACGAGCAGTACTTC.

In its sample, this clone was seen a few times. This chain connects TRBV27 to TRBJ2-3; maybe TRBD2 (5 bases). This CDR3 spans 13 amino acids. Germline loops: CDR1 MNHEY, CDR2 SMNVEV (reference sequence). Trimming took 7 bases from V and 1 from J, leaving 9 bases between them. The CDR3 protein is CASKAVRTDTQYF. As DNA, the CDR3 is TGTGCCAGCAAAGCGGTCCGCACAGATACGCAGTATTTT.

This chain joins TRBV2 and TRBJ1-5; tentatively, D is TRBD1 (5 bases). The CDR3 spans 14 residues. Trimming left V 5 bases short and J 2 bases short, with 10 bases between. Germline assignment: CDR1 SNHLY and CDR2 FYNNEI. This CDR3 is CASSPVTGNQPQHF. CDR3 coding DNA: TGTGCCAGCAGTCCAGTGACAGGCAATCAGCCCCAGCATTTT.

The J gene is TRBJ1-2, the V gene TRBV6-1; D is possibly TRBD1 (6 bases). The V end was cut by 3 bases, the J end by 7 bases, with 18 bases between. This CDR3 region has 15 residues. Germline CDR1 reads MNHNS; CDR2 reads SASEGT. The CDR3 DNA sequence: TGTGCCAGCAGTGAGTCGGGACAACTCGTCTTTGGCTACACCTTC. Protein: CASSESGQLVFGYTF.

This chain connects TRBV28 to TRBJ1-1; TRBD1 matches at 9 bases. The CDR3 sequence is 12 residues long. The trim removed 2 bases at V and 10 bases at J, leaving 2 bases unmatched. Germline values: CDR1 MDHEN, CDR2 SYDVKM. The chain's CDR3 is CASSLTGGAAFF. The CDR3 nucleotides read TGTGCCAGCAGTTTAACAGGGGGCGCAGCTTTCTTT. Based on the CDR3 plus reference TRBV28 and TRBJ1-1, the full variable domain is DVKVTQSSRYLVKRTGEKVFLECVQDMDHENMFWYRQDPGLGLRLIYFSYDVKMKEKGDIPEGYSVSREKKERFSLILESASTNQTSMYLCASSLTGGAAFFGQGTRLTVV.

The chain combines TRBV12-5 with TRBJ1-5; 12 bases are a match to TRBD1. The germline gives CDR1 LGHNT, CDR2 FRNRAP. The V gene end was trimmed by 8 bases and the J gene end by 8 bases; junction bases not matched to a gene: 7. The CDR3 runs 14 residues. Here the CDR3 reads CASIPGTGGEPQHF. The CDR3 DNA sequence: TGTGCTAGTATCCCCGGGACAGGGGGCGAGCCCCAGCATTTT.

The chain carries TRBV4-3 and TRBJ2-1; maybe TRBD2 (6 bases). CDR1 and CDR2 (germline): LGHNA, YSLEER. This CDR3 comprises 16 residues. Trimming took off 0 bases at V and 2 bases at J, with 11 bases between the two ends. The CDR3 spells CASSQDRRGTYNEQFF. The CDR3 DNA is TGCGCCAGCAGCCAAGATCGGCGGGGAACCTACAATGAGCAGTTCTTC.

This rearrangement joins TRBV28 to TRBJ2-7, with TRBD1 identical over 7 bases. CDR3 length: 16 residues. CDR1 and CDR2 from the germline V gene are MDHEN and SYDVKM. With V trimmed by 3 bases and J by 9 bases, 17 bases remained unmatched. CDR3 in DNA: TGTGCCAGCAGTTTTTCGCCGACAGGGCAAACGAACCGGCAGTACTTC. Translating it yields CASSFSPTGQTNRQYF. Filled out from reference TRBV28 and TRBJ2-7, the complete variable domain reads DVKVTQSSRYLVKRTGEKVFLECVQDMDHENMFWYRQDPGLGLRLIYFSYDVKMKEKGDIPEGYSVSREKKERFSLILESASTNQTSMYLCASSFSPTGQTNRQYFGPGTRLTVT.

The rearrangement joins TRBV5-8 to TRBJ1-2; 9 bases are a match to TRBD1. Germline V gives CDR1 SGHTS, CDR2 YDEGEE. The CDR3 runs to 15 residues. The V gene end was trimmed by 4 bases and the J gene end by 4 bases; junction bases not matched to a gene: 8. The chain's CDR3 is CASSRNRGRTYGYTF. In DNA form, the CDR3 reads TGTGCCAGCAGCCGAAACAGGGGGCGTACCTATGGCTACACCTTC.

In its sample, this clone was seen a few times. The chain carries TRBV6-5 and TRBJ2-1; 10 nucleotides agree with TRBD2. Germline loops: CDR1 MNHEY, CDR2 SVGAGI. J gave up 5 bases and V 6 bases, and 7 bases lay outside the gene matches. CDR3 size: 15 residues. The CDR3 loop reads CASRATSGVNNEQFF. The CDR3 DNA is TGTGCCAGCAGAGCTACTAGCGGGGTTAACAATGAGCAGTTCTTC.

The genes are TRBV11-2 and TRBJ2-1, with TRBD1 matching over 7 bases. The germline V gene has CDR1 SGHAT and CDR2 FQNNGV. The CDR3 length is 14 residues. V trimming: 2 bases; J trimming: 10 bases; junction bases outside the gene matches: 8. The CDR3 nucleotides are TGTGCCAGCAGCTTATCGACAGGGATCGGGGAGCAGTTCTTC. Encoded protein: CASSLSTGIGEQFF.

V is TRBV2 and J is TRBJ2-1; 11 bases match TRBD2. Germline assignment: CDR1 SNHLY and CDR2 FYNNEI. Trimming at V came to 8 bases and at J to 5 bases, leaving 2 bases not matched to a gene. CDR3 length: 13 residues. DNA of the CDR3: TGTGCCAGCCAGACTAGCGGGAACAATGAGCAGTTCTTC. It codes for CASQTSGNNEQFF.

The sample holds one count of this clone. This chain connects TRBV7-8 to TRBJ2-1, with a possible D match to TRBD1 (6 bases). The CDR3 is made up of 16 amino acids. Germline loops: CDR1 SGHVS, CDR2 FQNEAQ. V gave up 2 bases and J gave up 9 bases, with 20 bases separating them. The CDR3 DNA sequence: TGTGCCAGCAGCTTAACCCCCACAGGGAATCAAGGTGAGCAGTTCTTC. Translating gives CASSLTPTGNQGEQFF.

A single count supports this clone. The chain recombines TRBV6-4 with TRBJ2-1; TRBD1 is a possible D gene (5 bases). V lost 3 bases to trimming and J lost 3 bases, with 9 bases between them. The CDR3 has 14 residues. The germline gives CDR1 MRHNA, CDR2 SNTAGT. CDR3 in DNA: TGTGCCAGCAGTGAAGGGGAACTCTACAATGAGCAGTTCTTC. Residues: CASSEGELYNEQFF.

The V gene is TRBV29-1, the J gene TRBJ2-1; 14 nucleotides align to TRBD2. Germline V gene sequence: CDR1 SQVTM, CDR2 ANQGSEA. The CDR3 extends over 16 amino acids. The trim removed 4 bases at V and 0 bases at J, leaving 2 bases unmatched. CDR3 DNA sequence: TGCAGCGTTGGACTAGCGGGAGGGTACTCCTACAATGAGCAGTTCTTC. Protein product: CSVGLAGGYSYNEQFF.

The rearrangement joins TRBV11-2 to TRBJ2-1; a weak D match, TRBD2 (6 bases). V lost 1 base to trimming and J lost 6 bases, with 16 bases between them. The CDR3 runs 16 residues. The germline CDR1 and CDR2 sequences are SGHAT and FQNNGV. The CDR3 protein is CASSLVSGRWGNEQFF. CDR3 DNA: TGTGCCAGCAGCTTAGTTTCCGGGAGATGGGGCAATGAGCAGTTCTTC. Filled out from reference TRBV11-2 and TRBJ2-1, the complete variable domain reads EAGVAQSPRYKIIEKRQSVAFWCNPISGHATLYWYQQILGQGPKLLIQFQNNGVVDDSQLPKDRFSAERLKGVDSTLKIQPAKLEDSAVYLCASSLVSGRWGNEQFFGPGTRLTVL.

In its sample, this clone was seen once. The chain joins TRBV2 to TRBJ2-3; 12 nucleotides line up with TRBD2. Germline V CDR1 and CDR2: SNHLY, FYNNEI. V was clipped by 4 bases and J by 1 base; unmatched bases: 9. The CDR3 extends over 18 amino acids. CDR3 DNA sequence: TGTGCCAGCAGTGGACTAGCGGGAGCTTTGGACCGCACAGATACGCAGTATTTT. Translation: CASSGLAGALDRTDTQYF.

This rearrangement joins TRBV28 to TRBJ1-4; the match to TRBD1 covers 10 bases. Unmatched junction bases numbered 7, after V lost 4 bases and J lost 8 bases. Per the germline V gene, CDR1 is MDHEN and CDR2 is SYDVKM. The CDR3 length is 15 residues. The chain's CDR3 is CASSSAGTGDEKLFF. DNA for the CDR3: TGTGCCAGCAGTTCGGCCGGGACAGGGGACGAAAAACTGTTTTTT.

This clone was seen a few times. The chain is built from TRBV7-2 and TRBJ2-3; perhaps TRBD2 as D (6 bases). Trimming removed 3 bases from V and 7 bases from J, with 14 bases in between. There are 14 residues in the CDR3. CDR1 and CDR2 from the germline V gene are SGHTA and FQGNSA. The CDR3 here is CASSFSGSENTQYF. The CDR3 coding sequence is TGTGCCAGCAGCTTTTCCGGGAGTGAGAATACGCAGTATTTT.